This record looks at one T cell receptor (beta chain) sequence and its context. A single base separates this from a much larger clone, so it may be a read error. This entry belongs to a study of T-cell reconstitution after alpha-beta-depleted transplantation in children. V lost 0 bases and J 8 bases, leaving 14 bases between the germline ends. CDR3 length: 15 amino acids. The germline gives CDR1 LGHNA, CDR2 YSLEER. Unique molecular identifiers were incorporated when the TCRbeta library was constructed. TCRdb redid the calling of the PCR reads with MiXCR, one entry per CDR3 protein. The table includes 200,000 to 250,000 distinct CDR3 sequences, about 11% detected once.

The specimen was PBMCs from the stem cell graft donor, collected from the stem cell graft. This sequence originates from a human donor who donated a stem cell graft to a child with acute lymphoblastic leukemia. The V call is TRBV4-3, the J call TRBJ2-1; the D is unclear. The CDR3 protein is CASSQERTEYDEQFF. The CDR3 nucleotides read TGCGCCAGCAGCCAAGAGAGGACGGAATACGATGAGCAGTTCTTC.